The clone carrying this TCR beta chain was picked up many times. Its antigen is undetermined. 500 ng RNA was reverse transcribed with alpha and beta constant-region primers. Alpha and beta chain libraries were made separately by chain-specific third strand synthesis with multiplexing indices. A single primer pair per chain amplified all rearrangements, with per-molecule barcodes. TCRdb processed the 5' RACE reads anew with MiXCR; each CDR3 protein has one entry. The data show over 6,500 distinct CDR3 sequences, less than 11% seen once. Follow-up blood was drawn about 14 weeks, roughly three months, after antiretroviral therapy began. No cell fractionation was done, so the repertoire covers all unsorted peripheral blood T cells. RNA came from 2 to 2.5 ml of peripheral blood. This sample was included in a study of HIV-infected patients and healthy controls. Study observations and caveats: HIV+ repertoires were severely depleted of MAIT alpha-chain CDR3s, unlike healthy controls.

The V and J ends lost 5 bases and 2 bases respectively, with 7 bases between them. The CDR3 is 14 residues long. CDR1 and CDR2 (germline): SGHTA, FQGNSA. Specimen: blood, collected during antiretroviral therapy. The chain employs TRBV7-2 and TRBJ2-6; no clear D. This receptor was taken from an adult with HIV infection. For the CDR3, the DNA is TGTGCCAGCAGCACCCCCACTGGGGCCAACGTCCTGACTTTC. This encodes CASSTPTGANVLTF.